Shown below are 30 T cell receptor beta chains from a single sample sequenced in a study of response to subunit inactivated influenza vaccine. In TCRdb, the RT-PCR reads were re-called with MiXCR into one record per CDR3 protein. Of hundreds of thousands of distinct CDR3 sequences in the sample, 14% are singletons; the top ten hold about 7.6%. The specimen comprised PBMCs from blood, sampled approximately 15 days before vaccination. All receptors derive from a middle-aged man who received an inactivated influenza vaccine.

This clonotype has more than one count but fewer than ten. The rearrangement links TRBV14 to TRBJ2-1; maybe TRBD2 (6 bases). This CDR3 is built from 15 residues. The germline gives CDR1 SGHDN, CDR2 FVKESK. Trimming removed 1 base at V and 0 bases at J, with 7 bases between. CDR3 amino acids: CASSQVGLSYNEQFF. The CDR3 DNA is TGTGCCAGCAGCCAAGTGGGACTCTCCTACAATGAGCAGTTCTTC.

This clonotype has a count of ten or more. The chain carries TRBV29-1 and TRBJ2-2; D uncertain. The V end lost 7 bases, the J end lost 1 base, and 10 bases lay between the germline ends. Germline loops: CDR1 SQVTM, CDR2 ANQGSEA. The CDR3 is made up of 13 amino acids. CDR3 protein: CSAPDGNTGELFF. The CDR3 nucleotides are TGCAGCGCCCCAGACGGGAACACCGGGGAGCTGTTTTTT.

The J gene is TRBJ2-3, the V gene TRBV6-5; D tentatively fits TRBD1 or TRBD2 (5 bases each). Between the trimmed V and J ends, which lost 2 bases and 2 bases, there was a span of 11 bases. The CDR3 totals 15 residues. Germline CDR1 reads MNHEY; CDR2 reads SVGAGI. The CDR3 protein is CASSYEGPYTDTQYF. The DNA of the CDR3 is TGTGCCAGCAGTTACGAGGGACCCTACACAGATACGCAGTATTTT.

This clonotype has a handful of counts. The rearrangement joins TRBV7-2 to TRBJ2-3; 9 bases agree with TRBD2. Germline CDR1 and CDR2: SGHTA and FQGNSA. CDR3 size: 16 residues. V was pared by 4 bases and J by 0 bases, with 5 bases of the junction left unmatched. CDR3 in DNA: TGTGCCAGCAGCTCAAGGCGGGGGGGAAGCACAGATACGCAGTATTTT. Protein: CASSSRRGGSTDTQYF.

This clonotype was observed a few times. The rearrangement joins TRBV15 to TRBJ2-7; 7 bases are a match to TRBD2. Germline loops: CDR1 LNHNV, CDR2 YYDKDF (reference sequence). The CDR3 has 16 residues. Trimming at V came to 4 bases and at J to 5 bases, leaving 14 bases not matched to a gene. CDR3 nucleotides: TGTGCCACCAGCATAATCGGGGGGACGCCTGTGAACGAGCAGTACTTC. Its translation: CATSIIGGTPVNEQYF.

This clonotype has more than one count but fewer than ten. The chain couples TRBV7-2 to TRBJ2-7, with D possibly matching TRBD1 (6 bases). The V gene's germline CDR1 is SGHTA and CDR2 FQGNSA. The CDR3 length is 14 residues. V dropped 2 bases and J dropped 3 bases, with 11 bases sitting between them. The CDR3 spells CASSLLGRGYEQYF. The CDR3 DNA sequence: TGTGCCAGCAGCTTATTGGGCAGGGGCTACGAGCAGTACTTC.

This clonotype has just a few counts. The rearrangement joins TRBV7-8 to TRBJ2-1, with 12 bases that match TRBD2. The CDR3 length is 15 residues. Germline V gene lookup returns CDR1 SGHVS and CDR2 FQNEAQ. With V trimmed by 2 bases and J by 9 bases, 5 bases remained unmatched. The CDR3 DNA reads TGTGCCAGCAGCTTATCTAGCGGGAGGGTTGGTGAGCAGTTCTTC. Its translation is CASSLSSGRVGEQFF.

The chain recombines TRBV7-9 with TRBJ2-1, with 9 bases fitting TRBD1. V shed 2 bases, J shed 4 bases, and the junction held 3 bases outside the gene matches. Germline CDR1 SEHNR, CDR2 FQNEAQ (reference sequence). CDR3 length equals 15 residues. The CDR3 is CASSLWTGAYNEQFF. The CDR3 DNA is TGTGCCAGCAGCTTATGGACAGGGGCTTACAATGAGCAGTTCTTC.

This clonotype was detected only a few times. This chain links TRBV11-1 with TRBJ2-1; the match to TRBD1 covers 10 bases. CDR3 size: 18 residues. V dropped 2 bases and J dropped 8; count of bases not matched to a gene: 15. CDR1 and CDR2 from the germline V gene are SGHAT and FQDESV (reference sequence). The CDR3 sequence is CASSLYFWGQGFIDEQFF. CDR3 in DNA: TGTGCCAGCAGCTTATACTTTTGGGGACAGGGGTTTATCGATGAGCAGTTCTTC.

V is TRBV29-1 and J is TRBJ2-3; TRBD1 aligns across 8 bases. There are 14 residues in the CDR3. The V segment lost 2 bases and the J segment 6 bases; nucleotides outside the gene matches: 7. The germline V gene encodes CDR1 SQVTM and CDR2 ANQGSEA. The CDR3 protein is CSVEWGQGADTQYF. The CDR3 DNA is TGCAGCGTTGAATGGGGGCAGGGGGCGGATACGCAGTATTTT.

The chain is built from TRBV25-1 and TRBJ2-5; D unresolved. This CDR3 is 13 amino acids long. V lost 2 bases and J 0 bases, leaving 4 bases between the germline ends. The germline V gene encodes CDR1 MGHDK and CDR2 SYGVNS. CDR3 coding DNA: TGTGCCAGCAGTGAAATCAACCAAGAGACCCAGTACTTC. Translated: CASSEINQETQYF.

This clonotype has ten or more counts. The chain couples TRBV12-3 or TRBV12-4 to TRBJ2-7; TRBD2 is a possible D gene (6 bases). The length of the CDR3 is 13 residues. V lost 4 bases, J lost 4 bases, and 11 bases lay in between. DNA for the CDR3: TGTGCCAGCAGTTCCGGGGGTTCGTACGAGCAGTACTTC. This translates into CASSSGGSYEQYF.

This clonotype was seen more than once but under ten times. The chain recombines TRBV5-1 with TRBJ2-3; D may be TRBD1 or TRBD2 (6 bases each). The CDR3 is 15 amino acids. V was pared by 6 bases and J by 1 base, with 15 bases between. From germline, CDR1 is SGHRS and CDR2 YFSETQ. CDR3 sequence (DNA): TGCGCCAGCAACATGGGGGCTAGCGGCACAGATACGCAGTATTTT. Translation: CASNMGASGTDTQYF. Variable domain in full (rest from reference TRBV5-1 and TRBJ2-3): KAGVTQTPRYLIKTRGQQVTLSCSPISGHRSVSWYQQTPGQGLQFLFEYFSETQRNKGNFPGRFSGRQFSNSRSEMNVSTLELGDSALYLCASNMGASGTDTQYFGPGTRLTVL.

This rearrangement joins TRBV15 to TRBJ2-3, with D perhaps matching TRBD1 (5 bases). The CDR3 consists of 14 residues. Germline-derived CDR1 and CDR2 are LNHNV and YYDKDF (reference sequence). The V end was cut by 6 bases, the J end by 0 bases, with 10 bases between. DNA for the CDR3: TGTGCCACCAGAACAGGTGGAAGCACAGATACGCAGTATTTT. Translating gives CATRTGGSTDTQYF. Supplemented by reference TRBV15 and TRBJ2-3, the full variable domain reads DAMVIQNPRYQVTQFGKPVTLSCSQTLNHNVMYWYQQKSSQAPKLLFHYYDKDFNNEADTPDNFQSRRPNTSFCFLDIRSPGLGDTAMYLCATRTGGSTDTQYFGPGTRLTVL.

The V gene is TRBV7-2, the J gene TRBJ2-7; 9 nucleotides line up with TRBD2. This CDR3 region has 14 residues. Germline V CDR1 and CDR2: SGHTA, FQGNSA. Losses at the gene ends were 5 bases for V and 3 bases for J; bases not matched to a gene: 5. DNA of the CDR3: TGTGCCAGCAGCATCAATAGCGGGAGCTACGAGCAGTACTTC. Its translation: CASSINSGSYEQYF.

This clonotype was seen only a few times. This rearrangement joins TRBV20-1 to TRBJ1-5; 9 bases line up with TRBD1. The V and J ends lost 5 bases and 7 bases, in that order; junction bases with no gene match: 9. Germline values: CDR1 DFQATT, CDR2 SNEGSKA (reference sequence). The CDR3 covers 14 residues. The CDR3 region has the DNA TGCAGTGCTCCAAATACAGGGGGCGGCCAGCCCCAGCATTTT. Its translation: CSAPNTGGGQPQHF.

This clonotype has a count of ten or more. The rearrangement joins TRBV27 to TRBJ2-2; D unclear. Trimming took off 2 bases at V and 4 bases at J, with 5 bases between the two ends. The CDR3 has 13 amino acids. The germline CDR1 and CDR2 sequences are MNHEY and SMNVEV (reference sequence). In DNA form, the CDR3 reads TGTGCCAGCAGTTTAATGAGCACCGGGGAGCTGTTTTTT. Translation: CASSLMSTGELFF.

This chain joins TRBV11-1 and TRBJ2-2; D may be TRBD1 (5 bases). The germline V gene encodes CDR1 SGHAT and CDR2 FQDESV (reference sequence). The CDR3 extends over 14 amino acids. V lost 5 bases to trimming and J lost 7 bases, with 14 bases between them. The DNA of the CDR3 is TGTGCCAGCAGCCTTAAACAGGAAGGCGGGGAGCTGTTTTTT. Protein sequence: CASSLKQEGGELFF. The variable domain in full, with the rest retrieved from reference TRBV11-1 and TRBJ2-2, is EAEVAQSPRYKITEKSQAVAFWCDPISGHATLYWYRQILGQGPELLVQFQDESVVDDSQLPKDRFSAERLKGVDSTLKIQPAELGDSAMYLCASSLKQEGGELFFGEGSRLTVL.

This clonotype has only a few counts. The rearrangement uses TRBV12-3 or TRBV12-4 and TRBJ1-5, with a tentative D call TRBD1 (5 bases). The CDR3 spans 16 residues. V gave up 3 bases and J gave up 0 bases, with 12 bases separating them. CDR3 sequence reads: CASSFRGGYSNQPQHF. In nucleotides, the CDR3 is TGTGCCAGCAGTTTTCGTGGGGGGTATAGCAATCAGCCCCAGCATTTT.

The chain recombines TRBV6-1 with TRBJ2-2; D is uncertain. V was clipped by 7 bases and J by 0 bases, with 12 bases between them. From germline, CDR1 is MNHNS and CDR2 SASEGT. CDR3 length: 15 residues. CDR3: CASTLGQANTGELFF. Here the CDR3 DNA reads TGTGCCAGCACCCTTGGGCAAGCGAACACCGGGGAGCTGTTTTTT.

This clonotype has just a few counts. The chain employs TRBV7-3 and TRBJ2-1; perhaps D is TRBD1 or TRBD2 (6 bases each). The CDR3 contains 13 residues. Germline CDR1 and CDR2: SGHTA and FQGTGA. V lost 4 bases and J lost 8, with 12 bases in between. DNA for the CDR3: TGTGCCAGCAGCTCGCTGGGGGGCTATGAGCAGTTCTTC. Translation gives CASSSLGGYEQFF.

This clonotype was counted ten times or more. The chain joins TRBV4-2 to TRBJ2-1; 8 positions agree with TRBD2. The CDR3 extends over 15 amino acids. Per the germline V gene, CDR1 is LGHNA and CDR2 is YNFKEQ. Germline trimming cut 0 bases from V and 4 bases from J; bases unmatched to any gene: 2. Written as DNA, the CDR3 is TGTGCCAGCAGCCAAGATGTAGCGGGGTACAATGAGCAGTTCTTC. It specifies CASSQDVAGYNEQFF.

This clonotype came up a few times. The genes are TRBV27 and TRBJ2-7; tentatively, D is TRBD1 (5 bases). V lost 6 bases to trimming and J lost 2 bases, with 14 bases between them. The germline gives CDR1 MNHEY, CDR2 SMNVEV (reference sequence). The CDR3 loop spans 14 amino acids. CDR3 DNA sequence: TGTGCCAGCAGAAAACAGACAGACCCCTACGAGCAGTACTTC. This encodes CASRKQTDPYEQYF.

This clonotype occurred many times. This rearrangement joins TRBV7-2 to TRBJ2-5, with D possibly TRBD2 on 6 matching bases. V was clipped by 3 bases and J by 5 bases, with 10 bases between them. Germline CDR1 is SGHTA and CDR2 is FQGNSA. There are 13 residues in the CDR3. As DNA, the CDR3 is TGTGCCAGCAGCTTGGGGGGAAGGGAGACCCAGTACTTC. Amino acids: CASSLGGRETQYF.

The chain carries TRBV20-1 and TRBJ2-1, with 10 bases lining up with TRBD2. Germline values: CDR1 DFQATT, CDR2 SNEGSKA (reference sequence). The CDR3 consists of 12 residues. CDR3 in DNA: TGCAGCGGGCTAGCGGGAGTAGACGAGCAGTTCTTC. As protein: CSGLAGVDEQFF.

This clonotype was counted only a few times. The V gene is TRBV5-4, the J gene TRBJ2-7; possible D gene TRBD2, 6 bases. This CDR3 has 15 residues. Germline lookup yields CDR1 SGHNT and CDR2 YYREEE (reference sequence). V gave up 4 bases and J gave up 2 bases, with 16 bases separating them. CDR3 in DNA: TGTGCCAGCAGCGTGATCGGGACTGAAGCCTACGAGCAGTACTTC. This encodes CASSVIGTEAYEQYF.

The chain recombines TRBV7-2 with TRBJ2-3; 8 bases map to TRBD2. The CDR3 loop spans 21 amino acids. Germline-derived CDR1 and CDR2 are SGHTA and FQGNSA. After removal of 0 bases from V and 2 bases from J, the junction contained 19 bases not matched to a gene. In DNA, the CDR3 is TGTGCCAGCAGCTTAGCGACTGGCCAGCGGGAGCTTTCATGGGCCACAGATACGCAGTATTTT. This encodes CASSLATGQRELSWATDTQYF.

The chain uses TRBV6-5 and TRBJ1-5; TRBD1 is a possible D gene (6 bases). The germline CDR1 and CDR2 sequences are MNHEY and SVGAGI. V was pared by 0 bases and J by 0 bases, with 15 bases between. The CDR3 has 18 residues. CDR3 DNA: TGTGCCAGCAGTTACTCCCGAGTAAGGGGGAATAGCAATCAGCCCCAGCATTTT. Its translation: CASSYSRVRGNSNQPQHF.

This clonotype has only a few counts. The gene calls are TRBV30 and TRBJ2-1; either TRBD1 or TRBD2 may fit D (5 bases each). The germline CDR1 and CDR2 sequences are GTSNPN and SVGIG (reference sequence). V lost 0 bases and J 0 bases, leaving 15 bases between the germline ends. The CDR3 has 17 residues. The CDR3 loop reads CAWSVGRHRSSYNEQFF. The CDR3 nucleotides read TGTGCCTGGAGTGTGGGACGGCATAGGAGCTCCTACAATGAGCAGTTCTTC.

This clonotype has just a few counts. This rearrangement joins TRBV4-1 to TRBJ2-5; TRBD2 agrees at 7 bases. V lost 0 bases and J lost 5; bases outside the gene matches: 6. This CDR3 is built from 15 residues. The germline V gene has CDR1 MGHRA and CDR2 YSYEKL. The CDR3 loop is CASSQERLAGETQYF. The CDR3 bases are TGCGCCAGCAGCCAAGAACGACTAGCCGGGGAGACCCAGTACTTC.